Listed here is a single T cell receptor beta chain. Its antigen remains unidentified. The data were obtained in a study of T cell responses to AZD1222 COVID-19 vaccine. Trimming removed 7 bases from V and 5 bases from J, with 7 bases in between. Per the germline V gene, CDR1 is SGHDT and CDR2 is YYEEEE. This CDR3 is 11 amino acids long. The assay was immunoSEQ multiplex PCR, and TCRdb's table has in-frame clones only and misses some. The sample holds about 120,000 clones, 75% to 90% seen once. Findings and limits, study-wide: In a largely white British group with more females than males, clonal diversity was possibly underestimated. None of the repertoires were sampled until the peak T cell response had passed. Only a handful of AZD1222 recipients, several in all, had baseline seropositivity. There were vaccine-associated CD4 TCRs across spike, dominant at 160-218 and 743-854.

The material sequenced was peripheral blood, taken on day 0 of AZD1222 vaccination. This TCR was recovered from an adult in good health. This chain links TRBV5-6 with TRBJ1-5; no definite D call. The CDR3 nucleotides read TGTGCCAGCCGGTGGGATCAGCCCCAGCATTTT. Its translation: CASRWDQPQHF.